A single sample is the source of the 8 T cell receptor beta chains below, sequenced in a study of tumor and adjacent non-tumor tissue in lung cancer. A modified ARM-PCR protocol with three rounds of nested PCR amplified TCRbeta. A single record per CDR3 protein comes from TCRdb applying MiXCR to the multiplex PCR reads. The sample lists tens of thousands of distinct CDR3 sequences; 67% were seen once. The template was RNA from unsorted bulk tissue. Source material: lung tumor tissue. Receptors originate from a man in his sixties with non-small cell lung cancer.

Concerning this clonotype: Since no conserved phenylalanine or tryptophan closes the CDR3, a read error is the likely cause. The chain couples TRBV11-3 to TRBJ2-1, with 7 bases identical to TRBD2. The CDR3 is 16 amino acids. CDR1 and CDR2 (germline): SGHNT, YENEEA. The DNA of the CDR3 is TGTACCAGCAGCTTAGATCCGGGGCGGGGGTACAATGAGCAGTTCTTA. Its translation: CTSSLDPGRGYNEQFL.

The chain carries TRBV5-4 and TRBJ1-1; maybe TRBD1 (6 bases). V was clipped by 6 bases and J by 7 bases, with 22 bases between them. Germline V gene data show CDR1 as SGHNT and CDR2 as YYREEE (reference sequence). The CDR3 runs to 15 residues. The CDR3 nucleotides are TGTGCCAGCAACCATAAACAGGGATTTGGAAATGAAGCTTTCTTT. Protein: CASNHKQGFGNEAFF.

About this clonotype: A junction end diverges from the germline sequence, so it may reflect a read error. V and J are TRBV24-1 and TRBJ2-1; 8 nucleotides line up with TRBD2. Germline CDR1 reads KGHDR; CDR2 reads SFDVKD. The CDR3 runs to 16 residues. This CDR3 reads CVTSDFGSSGNDEQFF. The CDR3 bases are TGTGTCACCAGTGATTTTGGTAGTAGCGGGAACGATGAGCAGTTCTTC.

In its sample, this clonotype was seen once. A read error is possible here, since a much larger clone lies one base away. The chain combines TRBV6-5 with TRBJ2-3; D is unresolved. This CDR3 has 13 amino acids. In germline, CDR1 is MNHEY, CDR2 SVGAGI. V was clipped by 6 bases and J by 5 bases, with 12 bases between them. CDR3 protein: CASRNDPRDTQYF. CDR3 DNA sequence: TGTGCCAGCAGGAACGACCCCAGAGATACGCAGTATTTT.

In the case of this clonotype: A much larger clone lies one base from this, so it may be a read error. The CDR3 loop is CASSGQGSNTDTQYF. As DNA, the CDR3 is TGCGCCAGCAGCGGACAGGGATCTAACACAGATACGCAGTATTTT. The V gene is TRBV5-1, the J gene TRBJ2-3, with 8 bases that match TRBD1. This CDR3 has 15 amino acids. Germline-derived CDR1 and CDR2 are SGHRS and YFSETQ. With V trimmed by 4 bases and J by 2 bases, 6 bases remained unmatched.

This clonotype appeared a few times. The chain employs TRBV2 and TRBJ2-7; tentatively, D is TRBD1 or TRBD2 (5 bases each). Germline V CDR1 and CDR2: SNHLY, FYNNEI. The CDR3 has 15 residues. V dropped 6 bases and J dropped 4 bases, with 19 bases sitting between them. CDR3: CASSGGRGVLYEQYF. In DNA form, the CDR3 reads TGTGCCAGCAGCGGCGGGCGAGGGGTTCTTTACGAGCAGTACTTC.

The genes are TRBV11-1 and TRBJ2-3; 10 bases align to TRBD2. CDR3 length equals 18 residues. Germline V gene lookup returns CDR1 SGHAT and CDR2 FQDESV (reference sequence). J lost 2 bases, V lost 3 bases, and 11 bases had no gene match. CDR3 in DNA: TGTGCCAGCAGCTTGATTAGCGGGGGGTCGTGGTTCACAGATACGCAGTATTTT. Translating it yields CASSLISGGSWFTDTQYF.

A note on this clonotype: One junction end does not reproduce the germline sequence, and a read error may be involved. The CDR3 loop is CASSRGVTTRFPERYF. CDR3 DNA sequence: TGTGCCAGTAGCCGGGGGGTGACTACGCGCTTCCCCGAGCGGTACTTC. V usage is TRBV11-3 and J usage is TRBJ2-7, with TRBD2 matching over 7 bases. The germline CDR1 and CDR2 sequences are SGHNT and YENEEA. The CDR3 has 16 residues.